A selection of T cell receptor beta chains follows, all from one sample in a study of CD8 T cells in Susac syndrome. TCRdb reanalysed the immunoSEQ multiplex PCR reads using MiXCR and keeps one entry per CDR3 protein. Of around 130,000 distinct CDR3 sequences in the sample, around 90% were seen once. The sample was CD8+ T cells from PBMCs. The receptors here all came from a human donor with multiple sclerosis. The CDR3 runs from the conserved cysteine through the conserved F or W. A D gene is named only where the DNA matches it firmly. Rows give clone size only sometimes, using once, few, many, or a class for an expanded clone.

clone_size,d_call,v_call,j_call,cdr3_aa,cdr3_nt
NA,NA,TRBV2,TRBJ2-3,CASSAQVTDTQYF,TGTGCCAGCAGTGCTCAGGTAACAGATACGCAGTATTTT
NA,NA,TRBV7-2,TRBJ2-1,CASSIYQGDNEQFF,TGTGCCAGCAGCATCTACCAGGGTGACAATGAGCAGTTCTTC
NA,NA,TRBV29-1,TRBJ1-2,CSVEGFYGYTF,TGCAGCGTTGAGGGGTTCTATGGCTACACCTTC
few,TRBD1,TRBV7-9,TRBJ1-5,CASSLVGRGDQPQHF,TGTGCCAGCAGCTTAGTCGGCAGGGGGGATCAGCCCCAGCATTTT
NA,NA,TRBV19,TRBJ1-2,CASSIGTGTPEGYTF,TGTGCCAGTAGTATAGGGACCGGGACCCCGGAGGGCTACACCTTC
NA,TRBD2,TRBV3-1,TRBJ2-1,CASSQGDYSSYNEQFF,TGTGCCAGCAGCCAAGGGGACTACAGCTCCTACAATGAGCAGTTCTTC
NA,TRBD1,TRBV5-6,TRBJ1-5,CASIDLIQGARGQPQHF,TGTGCCAGCATCGACTTGATCCAGGGGGCGCGGGGTCAGCCCCAGCATTTT
NA,TRBD2,TRBV19,TRBJ2-5,CASSLQAGPETQYF,TGTGCCAGTAGTCTCCAAGCGGGGCCAGAGACCCAGTACTTC
once,NA,TRBV4-1,TRBJ1-1,CASSPLSRPAEAFF,TGCGCCAGCAGCCCCCTGTCCCGTCCAGCTGAAGCTTTCTTT
NA,NA,TRBV5-6,TRBJ2-5,CASSPEGQETQYF,TGTGCCAGCAGCCCAGAGGGCCAAGAGACCCAGTACTTC
NA,TRBD1,TRBV28,TRBJ2-5,CASKTGDRETQYF,TGTGCCAGCAAAACAGGGGATAGAGAGACCCAGTACTTC
few,NA,TRBV11-2,TRBJ2-1,CASRPRDYNEQFF,TGTGCCAGCAGACCGAGGGACTACAATGAGCAGTTCTTC
NA,TRBD1,TRBV13,TRBJ2-5,CASSSGQGAEETQYF,TGTGCCAGCAGCTCCGGACAGGGGGCAGAAGAGACCCAGTACTTC
NA,NA,TRBV29-1,TRBJ2-7,CSVDDNSYEQYF,TGCAGCGTTGATGACAACTCCTACGAGCAGTACTTC
NA,NA,TRBV12-3/TRBV12-4,TRBJ2-2,CASVPGVTLRTGELFF,TGTGCCAGCGTTCCGGGGGTGACGCTGAGGACCGGGGAGCTGTTTTTT
NA,NA,TRBV4-3,TRBJ1-2,CASSQDLQGLNYGYTF,TGCGCCAGCAGCCAAGATCTCCAGGGGCTTAACTATGGCTACACCTTC
NA,NA,TRBV27,TRBJ2-7,CTSGRSNEQYF,TGTACTTCGGGACGGTCCAACGAGCAGTACTTC
NA,NA,TRBV20-1,TRBJ1-4,CSARGTASNEKLFF,TGCAGTGCTAGAGGGACAGCTAGTAATGAAAAACTGTTTTTT
once,TRBD1,TRBV28,TRBJ2-4,CAIATRQGYGTKNIQYF,TGTGCCATTGCAACCAGACAGGGGTATGGAACCAAAAACATTCAGTACTTC
NA,NA,TRBV27,TRBJ2-1,CASSWIGNNEQFF,TGTGCCAGCAGTTGGATCGGGAACAATGAGCAGTTCTTC
few,TRBD1,TRBV6-1,TRBJ1-1,CASSLGQGEAFF,TGTGCCAGCAGCCTTGGACAGGGCGAAGCTTTCTTT
NA,NA,TRBV20-1,TRBJ2-7,CSTPRPPGGSYEQYF,TGCAGTACACCCCGGCCCCCGGGTGGTTCCTACGAGCAGTACTTC
NA,NA,TRBV6-5,TRBJ2-3,CASSYTESTDTQYF,TGTGCCAGCAGTTACACAGAAAGCACAGATACGCAGTATTTT
NA,TRBD2,TRBV18,TRBJ2-7,CASSNPTGTSGPEQYF,TGTGCCAGCTCAAACCCGACCGGGACTAGCGGTCCCGAGCAGTACTTC
NA,NA,TRBV28,TRBJ2-2,CASSGAREGTGELFF,TGTGCCAGCAGCGGGGCGCGAGAGGGAACCGGGGAGCTGTTTTTT
NA,NA,TRBV6-1,TRBJ2-1,CASRVGVGNEQFF,TGTGCCAGCAGGGTGGGAGTAGGCAATGAGCAGTTCTTC
NA,TRBD2,TRBV7-8,TRBJ2-7,CASSLSSGRAGMYEQYF,TGTGCCAGCAGCTTATCAAGCGGGAGGGCCGGCATGTACGAGCAGTACTTC
NA,NA,TRBV5-1,TRBJ1-1,CASTGGAEAFF,TGCGCCAGCACCGGTGGGGCTGAAGCTTTCTTT
NA,NA,TRBV27,TRBJ1-5,CASSTVGSNQPQHF,TGTGCCAGCAGCACCGTGGGCAGCAATCAGCCCCAGCATTTT
NA,NA,TRBV29-1,TRBJ2-3,CSAATDTQYF,TGCAGCGCCGCCACAGATACGCAGTATTTT
NA,NA,TRBV18,TRBJ1-2,CASSPGEMSPLGYTF,TGTGCCAGCTCCCCAGGGGAGATGAGCCCCTTGGGCTACACCTTC
NA,NA,TRBV27,TRBJ1-1,CASSSAPSRGNTEAFF,TGTGCCAGCAGTTCGGCCCCCAGCAGGGGGAACACTGAAGCTTTCTTT